The 11 T cell receptor beta chains presented below share a single source sample, sequenced in a study of regulatory T cells in long-lasting Graves disease. In building TCR beta libraries, iRepertoire HTBI primers were used together with Arm-PCR of CDR3 regions. MiXCR was run by TCRdb on the multiplex PCR reads, yielding one entry per CDR3 protein. The table lists under 350,000 distinct CDR3 sequences, around 21% of them singletons. Described time point: persistent/refractory GD, antithyroid drugs over 5 years with positive TRAb. RNA isolated from PBMCs was used to make the TCR library. The starting material was peripheral blood mononuclear cells (PBMCs), obtained when the disease was refractory, from a patient treated with antithyroid drugs. The receptors were gathered from a female donor with Graves disease.

There are a few counts of this clonotype. The chain is built from TRBV20-1 and TRBJ2-5; TRBD2 matches at 7 bases. This CDR3 has 15 amino acids. Germline V gives CDR1 DFQATT, CDR2 SNEGSKA (reference sequence). Trimming cost V 5 bases and J 5 bases; bases outside gene matches: 14. This chain's CDR3 is CSADRLAPFLETQYF. The CDR3 DNA reads as TGCAGTGCTGACCGACTAGCCCCATTTTTGGAGACCCAGTACTTC.

This chain connects TRBV5-1 to TRBJ1-2; TRBD1 matches at 7 bases. The CDR3 consists of 11 residues. V lost 4 bases to trimming and J lost 8 bases; unmatched junction nucleotides: 2. Germline CDR1 is SGHRS and CDR2 is YFSETQ. Here the CDR3 DNA reads TGCGCCAGCAGCACAGGGGTCGGCTACACCTTC. Translating gives CASSTGVGYTF.

This clonotype was counted ten times or more. V and J are TRBV28 and TRBJ2-5, with D possibly called TRBD1 or TRBD2 (5 bases each). Germline CDR1 reads MDHEN; CDR2 reads SYDVKM. V dropped 4 bases and J dropped 5 bases, with 17 bases sitting between them. This CDR3 comprises 15 residues. The CDR3 region has the DNA TGTGCCAGCAGTTCGAGGGCAGGGCTTTTGGAGACCCAGTACTTC. Its translation: CASSSRAGLLETQYF.

The V call is TRBV3-1, the J call TRBJ2-7, with D possibly matching TRBD1 (6 bases). The CDR3 is 16 residues long. With 4 bases removed from V and 2 bases from J, the gap between germline ends came to 18 bases. The germline V gene encodes CDR1 LGHDT and CDR2 YNNKEL (reference sequence). CDR3 loop: CASSPRSGHYAYEQYF. Here the CDR3 DNA reads TGTGCCAGCAGCCCCCGGTCGGGACACTACGCCTACGAGCAGTACTTC.

Ten or more counts support this clonotype. V is TRBV12-3 or TRBV12-4 and J is TRBJ2-7; no clear D gene. The CDR3 spans 11 residues. The V gene lost 3 bases and the J gene lost 5 bases, with 5 bases spanning the gap. CDR3 bases: TGTGCCAGCAGTTTTCTCGACGAGCAGTACTTC. It is translated as CASSFLDEQYF.

Ten or more counts support this clonotype. V is TRBV28 and J is TRBJ1-1; D may be TRBD1 (6 bases). The CDR3 consists of 15 residues. CDR1 and CDR2 (germline): MDHEN, SYDVKM. V lost 3 bases and J lost 3, with 14 bases in between. The CDR3 DNA reads as TGTGCCAGCAGTTTCAGTCTGGGGGCGGACACTGAAGCTTTCTTT. It specifies CASSFSLGADTEAFF.

Details on this clonotype: A far larger clone differs by one base, so this is likely a read error. This chain connects TRBV2 to TRBJ2-2, with 9 bases lining up with TRBD2. Germline V gene data show CDR1 as SNHLY and CDR2 as FYNNEI. The length of the CDR3 is 16 residues. The CDR3 sequence is CASSDRSGSRAGERFF. The CDR3 bases are TGTGCCAGCAGCGATCGTAGCGGGAGTCGGGCCGGGGAGCGGTTTTTT. Filled out from reference TRBV2 and TRBJ2-2, the complete variable domain reads EPEVTQTPSHQVTQMGQEVILRCVPISNHLYFYWYRQILGQKVEFLVSFYNNEISEKSEIFDDQFSVERPDGSNFTLKIRSTKLEDSAMYFCASSDRSGSRAGERFFGEGSRLTVL.

The chain joins TRBV4-3 to TRBJ2-2; TRBD2 agrees at 8 bases. Germline lookup yields CDR1 LGHNA and CDR2 YSLEER. V lost 0 bases and J lost 6; bases outside the gene matches: 3. The CDR3 has 15 amino acids. CDR3 nucleotide sequence: TGCGCCAGCAGCCAAGACCGGGAGGGCTCCGGGGAGCTGTTTTTT. Its protein is CASSQDREGSGELFF.

This clonotype has ten or more counts. The chain uses TRBV28 and TRBJ1-2, with 9 bases identical to TRBD1. V trimming: 5 bases; J trimming: 8 bases; junction bases outside the gene matches: 12. The CDR3 covers 15 residues. Looked up from germline, CDR1 is MDHEN and CDR2 is SYDVKM. The chain's CDR3 is CASSPGDRVVSGYTF. CDR3 coding DNA: TGTGCCAGCAGTCCCGGGGACAGGGTTGTATCAGGCTACACCTTC.

The J gene is TRBJ1-2, the V gene TRBV19; no firm D call. CDR3 length equals 14 residues. In germline, CDR1 is LNHDA, CDR2 SQIVND (reference sequence). V was trimmed by 5 bases and J by 4 bases, leaving 14 bases between them. CDR3 protein: CASSPIAGPYGYTF. The CDR3 DNA reads as TGTGCCAGTAGTCCGATTGCAGGACCCTATGGCTACACCTTC.

This clonotype has at least ten counts. The chain is built from TRBV10-2 and TRBJ1-1; D unclear. The CDR3 totals 13 residues. V was clipped by 0 bases and J by 0 bases, with 2 bases between them. The germline gives CDR1 WSHSY, CDR2 SAAADI. The CDR3 coding sequence is TGCGCCAGCAGTGAGTCATTGAACACTGAAGCTTTCTTT. Its protein product is CASSESLNTEAFF.